One sample yielded the 22 T cell receptor beta chains listed below, sequenced in a study of blood T cell repertoires in COVID-19. Data came from immunoSEQ multiplex PCR; TCRdb stores just in-frame clones and leaves some out. Counted here are roughly 46,000 clones, about 87% occurring once; the ten biggest clones make up over 9.5%. The sequencing sample was made of peripheral blood. The receptors were gathered from a human donor with active COVID-19. The donor label of this sample is uncertain.

The V call is TRBV15, the J call TRBJ1-5, with D unresolved. Germline lookup yields CDR1 LNHNV and CDR2 YYDKDF (reference sequence). Trimming pared 4 bases from V and 6 bases from J, leaving 7 bases between. The CDR3 length is 12 residues. Here the CDR3 DNA reads TGTGCCACCAGCAATGGACTTCAGCCCCAGCATTTT. Protein sequence: CATSNGLQPQHF.

V gene TRBV13 combines with J gene TRBJ2-1, with 9 nucleotides matching TRBD1. Germline values: CDR1 PRHDT, CDR2 FYEKMQ (reference sequence). This CDR3 spans 16 amino acids. The V and J ends lost 3 bases and 1 base, in that order; junction bases with no gene match: 4. The CDR3: CASSLLTGGSYNEQFF. DNA for the CDR3: TGTGCCAGCAGCTTGCTGACAGGGGGTTCCTACAATGAGCAGTTCTTC.

The gene calls are TRBV11-2 and TRBJ1-2; possible D gene TRBD1, 5 bases. Trimming took off 0 bases at V and 6 bases at J, with 11 bases between the two ends. The CDR3 extends over 14 amino acids. The germline CDR1 and CDR2 sequences are SGHAT and FQNNGV. The CDR3: CASSLDRLGDGYTF. CDR3 nucleotides: TGTGCCAGCAGCTTAGATCGGCTAGGGGATGGCTACACCTTC.

The V and J genes are TRBV15 and TRBJ2-1; 9 positions match TRBD2. The length of the CDR3 is 15 residues. The ends lost 5 bases at V and 3 bases at J; junction bases unmatched: 5. Germline CDR1 is LNHNV and CDR2 is YYDKDF (reference sequence). The CDR3 loop is CATSEEREVYNEQFF. In DNA form, the CDR3 reads TGTGCCACCAGCGAGGAGCGGGAGGTCTACAATGAGCAGTTCTTC.

The J gene is TRBJ2-7, the V gene TRBV7-2, with 9 bases identical to TRBD2. The length of the CDR3 is 15 residues. The V gene end was trimmed by 5 bases and the J gene end by 2 bases; junction bases not matched to a gene: 7. CDR1 and CDR2 from the germline V gene are SGHTA and FQGNSA. CDR3 DNA: TGTGCCAGCAGCAGCCTTAGCGGGAGAACCTACGAGCAGTACTTC. Protein product: CASSSLSGRTYEQYF.

The chain is built from TRBV2 and TRBJ1-5; D possibly corresponds to TRBD1 (5 bases). The CDR3 contains 17 residues. Germline lookup yields CDR1 SNHLY and CDR2 FYNNEI. Trimming left V 7 bases short and J 2 bases short, with 21 bases between. In nucleotides, the CDR3 is TGTGCCAGCATTCCTTTCCCGGGGGGGGTTGGCAATCAGCCCCAGCATTTT. Encoded protein: CASIPFPGGVGNQPQHF.

This clone was seen only once. The chain links TRBV2 to TRBJ1-2; 10 nucleotides align to TRBD1. Trimming took 5 bases from V and 4 from J; bases not matched to a gene: 13. Germline V gene lookup returns CDR1 SNHLY and CDR2 FYNNEI. This CDR3 has 17 residues. The CDR3 coding sequence is TGTGCCAGCAGTACCCCATCCGGGACAGGGGACCCCTATGGCTACACCTTC. Translation: CASSTPSGTGDPYGYTF.

A word on this clone: The same CDR3 is also encoded by other DNA sequences in this sample. The chain carries TRBV2 and TRBJ1-2; 8 positions agree with TRBD1. The CDR3 runs to 14 residues. V trimming: 4 bases; J trimming: 3 bases; junction bases outside the gene matches: 4. From germline, CDR1 is SNHLY and CDR2 FYNNEI. The CDR3 sequence: CASSGGQGYYGYTF. The CDR3 DNA reads as TGTGCCAGCAGTGGTGGACAGGGATACTATGGCTACACCTTC.

This chain links TRBV6-4 with TRBJ2-3; 9 positions match TRBD2. The V segment lost 3 bases and the J segment 4 bases; nucleotides outside the gene matches: 2. This CDR3 region has 14 residues. Germline lookup yields CDR1 MRHNA and CDR2 SNTAGT. The CDR3 here is CASSEREGPDTQYF. The CDR3 DNA reads TGTGCCAGCAGTGAGCGGGAGGGCCCAGATACGCAGTATTTT.

This sequence joins TRBV7-2 and TRBJ2-6; D remains unclear. The CDR3 contains 14 residues. Trimming shortened V by 1 base and J by 3 bases, and 4 bases separated the two germline ends. Germline CDR1 SGHTA, CDR2 FQGNSA. CDR3 region: CASSLGGGANVLTF. In nucleotides, the CDR3 is TGTGCCAGCAGCTTAGGAGGTGGGGCCAACGTCCTGACTTTC.

The rearrangement links TRBV7-6 to TRBJ1-3, with TRBD1 identical over 8 bases. The J segment lost 5 bases and the V segment lost 5 bases, leaving 8 bases of the junction unmatched. CDR1 is SGHVS, CDR2 FNYEAQ, per germline. This CDR3 comprises 15 residues. The CDR3 protein is CASSGQGAGRNTIYF. The CDR3 nucleotides read TGTGCCAGCAGCGGACAGGGTGCGGGTAGAAACACCATATATTTT.

The rearrangement uses TRBV11-2 and TRBJ1-1; D not certain. Germline-derived CDR1 and CDR2 are SGHAT and FQNNGV. V was shortened by 10 bases and J by 1 base, with 7 bases between the two germline ends. This CDR3 has 11 amino acids. The chain's CDR3 is CATTRNTEAFF. DNA of the CDR3: TGTGCCACCACTAGGAACACTGAAGCTTTCTTT.

The chain has TRBV2 and TRBJ2-7; D unresolved. Germline V gene data show CDR1 as SNHLY and CDR2 as FYNNEI. The CDR3 is 12 amino acids. Trimming stripped 7 bases from V and 5 bases from J, with 12 bases between. The CDR3, as DNA: TGTGCCAGCAAGTTCGAAGTAGACGAGCAGTACTTC. Translated: CASKFEVDEQYF.

This sequence joins TRBV10-3 and TRBJ1-2, with 7 bases aligning to TRBD1. The CDR3 covers 16 residues. CDR1 is ENHRY, CDR2 SYGVKD, per germline. J was trimmed by 1 base and V by 4 bases; bases with no gene match: 9. In nucleotides, the CDR3 is TGTGCCATCAGTGCCCACGGGACAGATAATAACTATGGCTACACCTTC. As protein: CAISAHGTDNNYGYTF.

V gene TRBV5-6 combines with J gene TRBJ2-5; D unresolved. The V and J ends lost 0 bases and 5 bases respectively, with 14 bases between them. The CDR3 loop spans 15 amino acids. Germline assignment: CDR1 SGHDT and CDR2 YYEEEE. The CDR3 DNA follows: TGTGCCAGCAGCTTGGTTGCCGCCGGTCGGGAGACCCAGTACTTC. It is translated as CASSLVAAGRETQYF.

V and J are TRBV4-3 and TRBJ1-5; D gene uncertain. This CDR3 is 13 amino acids long. V dropped 0 bases and J dropped 6 bases, with 6 bases sitting between them. Germline CDR1 LGHNA, CDR2 YSLEER. The CDR3 protein is CASSQDRAQPQHF. CDR3 in DNA: TGCGCCAGCAGCCAAGATCGCGCTCAGCCCCAGCATTTT.

This clone showed up just a few times. V is TRBV28 and J is TRBJ1-6, with 7 bases matching TRBD1. CDR3 size: 15 residues. In germline, CDR1 is MDHEN, CDR2 SYDVKM. Germline trimming cut 5 bases from V and 5 bases from J; bases unmatched to any gene: 6. CDR3 region: CASSQGGLDNSPLHF. In nucleotides, the CDR3 is TGTGCCAGCAGTCAGGGGGGTCTAGATAATTCACCCCTCCACTTT. The full variable domain, with the rest looked up from reference TRBV28 and TRBJ1-6, is DVKVTQSSRYLVKRTGEKVFLECVQDMDHENMFWYRQDPGLGLRLIYFSYDVKMKEKGDIPEGYSVSREKKERFSLILESASTNQTSMYLCASSQGGLDNSPLHFGNGTRLTVT.

CDR3 nucleotide sequence: TGTGCCAGCAGCTTAACGGGGCGCAGAACCTTTGCTGGAAACACCATATATTTT. Translated: CASSLTGRRTFAGNTIYF. The chain couples TRBV7-3 to TRBJ1-3; perhaps TRBD1 as D (5 bases). Trimming removed 0 bases from V and 2 bases from J, with 17 bases in between. CDR3 length: 18 amino acids. Per germline, CDR1 SGHTA and CDR2 FQGTGA.

V gene TRBV4-3 combines with J gene TRBJ2-3; possibly TRBD2 for D (5 bases). Trimming shortened V by 4 bases and J by 2 bases, and 13 bases separated the two germline ends. Per the germline V gene, CDR1 is LGHNA and CDR2 is YSLEER. The CDR3 has 15 amino acids. The CDR3 loop is CASSLARGNTDTQYF. DNA of the CDR3: TGCGCCAGCAGCCTAGCCCGGGGAAACACAGATACGCAGTATTTT.

The rearrangement uses TRBV6-6 and TRBJ2-3, with 8 bases identical to TRBD1. The J segment lost 3 bases and the V segment lost 6 bases, leaving 11 bases of the junction unmatched. The CDR3 is made up of 16 amino acids. From germline, CDR1 is MNHNY and CDR2 SVGAGI (reference sequence). The CDR3 loop reads CASRSLTGQGTDTQYF. In nucleotides, the CDR3 is TGTGCCAGCAGGTCTCTGACAGGACAGGGAACAGATACGCAGTATTTT.

This clone was detected only once. V usage is TRBV6-5 and J usage is TRBJ1-4; tentatively, D is TRBD1 (5 bases). Trimming left V 7 bases short and J 6 bases short, with 9 bases between. Per the germline V gene, CDR1 is MNHEY and CDR2 is SVGAGI. The CDR3 length is 12 residues. The CDR3 region is CASTSGDEKLFF. The CDR3 region has the DNA TGTGCCAGCACCTCGGGGGATGAAAAACTGTTTTTT.

The V gene is TRBV25-1, the J gene TRBJ2-5, with TRBD2 matching over 7 bases. V shed 4 bases and J 4 bases; nucleotides not matched to a gene: 3. The CDR3 is 13 residues long. Germline CDR1 and CDR2: MGHDK and SYGVNS. CDR3 nucleotides: TGTGCCAGCAGTGTCTGGGGGGGAGAGACCCAGTACTTC. Its protein is CASSVWGGETQYF.